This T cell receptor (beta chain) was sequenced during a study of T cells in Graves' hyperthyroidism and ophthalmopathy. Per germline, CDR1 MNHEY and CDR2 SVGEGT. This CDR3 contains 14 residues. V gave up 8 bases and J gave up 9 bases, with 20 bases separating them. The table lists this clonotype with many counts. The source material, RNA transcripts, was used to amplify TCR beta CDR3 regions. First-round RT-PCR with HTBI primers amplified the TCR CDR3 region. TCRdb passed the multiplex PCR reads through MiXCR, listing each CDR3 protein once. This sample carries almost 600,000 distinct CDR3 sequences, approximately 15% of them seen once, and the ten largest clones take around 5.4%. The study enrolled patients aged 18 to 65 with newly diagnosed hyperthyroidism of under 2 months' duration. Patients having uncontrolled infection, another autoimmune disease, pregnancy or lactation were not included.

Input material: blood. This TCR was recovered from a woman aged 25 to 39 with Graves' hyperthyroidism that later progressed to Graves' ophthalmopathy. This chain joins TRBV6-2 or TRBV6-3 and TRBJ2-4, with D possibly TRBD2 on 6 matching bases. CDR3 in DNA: TGTGCCAGCGGCAAAACAGGACGCGGGGTCATTCAGTACTTC. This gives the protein CASGKTGRGVIQYF.